Here is one T cell receptor beta chain with its context. Other DNA sequences from this sample encode an identical CDR3 as well. The CDR3 consists of 14 residues. Germline V gives CDR1 MNHNY, CDR2 SVGAGI (reference sequence). The V gene end was trimmed by 6 bases and the J gene end by 1 base; junction bases not matched to a gene: 5. This sample is drawn from a study of blood T cell repertoires in COVID-19. The repertoire was sequenced with immunoSEQ multiplex PCR; TCRdb's copy has only in-frame clones and lacks some. Here the sample spans 30,000 to 40,000 clones, about 85% being singletons. The V and J genes are TRBV6-6 and TRBJ2-7; 8 bases are shared with TRBD1. Sequencing was carried out using peripheral blood. This sequence originates from a man aged 60 to 75 with active or convalescent COVID-19. The CDR3 region is CASRPGTGSYEQYV. The CDR3, as DNA: TGTGCCAGCAGGCCCGGGACAGGTTCCTACGAGCAGTACGTC.